The 18 T cell receptor beta chains below all came from one sample that was sequenced in a study of OX40 agonist ivuxolimab in advanced cancers. Here immunoSEQ multiplex PCR was the method, and the copy in TCRdb shows in-frame clones only, minus some. The sample includes around 140,000 clones, 90% to 95% seen only once; the top ten take approximately 0.99%. This specimen consisted of CD4+ or CD8+ T cells sorted from blood, obtained in a trial of the OX40 agonist ivuxolimab. Receptors originate from an adult with an advanced solid tumor such as melanoma, head and neck, liver or kidney cancer.

This sequence joins TRBV9 and TRBJ1-1; TRBD1 is a possible D gene (6 bases). The germline CDR1 and CDR2 sequences are SGDLS and YYNGEE. The CDR3 contains 13 residues. With 0 bases removed from V and 6 bases from J, the gap between germline ends came to 9 bases. CDR3 in DNA: TGTGCCAGCAGCGTAGGGGGGCCGGCTGAAGCTTTCTTT. Protein sequence: CASSVGGPAEAFF.

The V gene is TRBV19, the J gene TRBJ2-1, with D tentatively TRBD2 (5 bases). The CDR3 consists of 16 residues. Germline lookup yields CDR1 LNHDA and CDR2 SQIVND (reference sequence). Trimming shortened V by 0 bases and J by 0 bases, and 9 bases separated the two germline ends. The CDR3 sequence is CASSIDRGSSYNEQFF. The CDR3 DNA is TGTGCCAGTAGTATAGATCGTGGGAGCTCCTACAATGAGCAGTTCTTC.

The genes are TRBV10-2 and TRBJ1-2; D might be TRBD1 (6 bases). V was trimmed by 0 bases and J by 8 bases, leaving 16 bases between them. The CDR3 extends over 15 amino acids. Germline assignment: CDR1 WSHSY and CDR2 SAAADI. The CDR3 bases are TGCGCCAGCAGTGAGTCAGGCAGGTCCACAGGGGGCTACACCTTC. Residues: CASSESGRSTGGYTF.

This clone was found once. The chain has TRBV29-1 and TRBJ1-2; TRBD1 is a possible D gene (6 bases). This CDR3 comprises 15 residues. Trimming took 4 bases from V and 8 from J, leaving 23 bases between them. Germline V CDR1 and CDR2: SQVTM, ANQGSEA. CDR3 amino acids: CSVVKAGAKAGGYTF. The CDR3 DNA reads as TGCAGCGTTGTTAAGGCAGGGGCCAAGGCTGGGGGCTACACCTTC.

CDR3 DNA: TGTGCCAGCAGCGTAGGGGGAATGGACACTGAAGCTTTCTTT. It specifies CASSVGGMDTEAFF. This chain links TRBV9 with TRBJ1-1; D is uncertain. Germline-derived CDR1 and CDR2 are SGDLS and YYNGEE. The CDR3 covers 14 residues. Trimming cost V 0 bases and J 3 bases, with 9 bases left between them.

The chain joins TRBV29-1 to TRBJ2-2; D tentatively reads TRBD1 or TRBD2 (5 bases each). The CDR3 consists of 15 residues. V dropped 6 bases and J dropped 1 base, with 15 bases sitting between them. CDR1 and CDR2 from the germline V gene are SQVTM and ANQGSEA. CDR3: CSVLRGEGNTGELFF. The CDR3 region has the DNA TGCAGCGTCCTAAGAGGGGAAGGGAACACCGGGGAGCTGTTTTTT.

CDR3 amino acids: CASSLGGTDSNYGYTF. The DNA for the CDR3 is TGCGCCAGCAGCTTGGGGGGGACAGACAGTAACTATGGCTACACCTTC. The chain couples TRBV5-1 to TRBJ1-2; 7 bases agree with TRBD1. J gave up 1 base and V 0 bases, and 6 bases lay outside the gene matches. The CDR3 covers 16 residues. The germline V gene encodes CDR1 SGHRS and CDR2 YFSETQ.

The chain joins TRBV5-1 to TRBJ1-1, with D unclear. Germline V lookup: CDR1 SGHRS, CDR2 YFSETQ. The CDR3 length is 15 residues. V was trimmed by 0 bases and J by 0 bases, leaving 9 bases between them. The CDR3 DNA reads TGCGCCAGCAGCTTGGGGGGTGGCTTGAACACTGAAGCTTTCTTT. This encodes CASSLGGGLNTEAFF.

This clone was observed a single time. The chain combines TRBV7-3 with TRBJ1-1; D ambiguous. Germline V gene data show CDR1 as SGHTA and CDR2 as FQGTGA. The CDR3 contains 13 residues. The V and J ends lost 3 bases and 8 bases respectively, with 13 bases between them. The chain's CDR3 is CASSFDTEEEAFF. Here the CDR3 DNA reads TGTGCCAGCAGCTTCGACACTGAAGAAGAAGCTTTCTTT.

The V and J genes are TRBV6-5 and TRBJ1-2; 9 nucleotides line up with TRBD1. V lost 5 bases to trimming and J lost 1 base; unmatched junction nucleotides: 2. Looked up from germline, CDR1 is MNHEY and CDR2 is SVGAGI. This CDR3 has 14 residues. CDR3 loop: CASSTGQGNYGYTF. The CDR3 DNA is TGTGCCAGCAGTACGGGACAGGGTAACTATGGCTACACCTTC.

This sequence joins TRBV9 and TRBJ2-7; 10 bases map to TRBD1. Trimming took 1 base from V and 3 from J; bases not matched to a gene: 4. This CDR3 contains 15 residues. CDR1 and CDR2 from the germline V gene are SGDLS and YYNGEE. CDR3 DNA sequence: TGTGCCAGCAGCGTAACCGGACAGGGGGGCTACGAGCAGTACTTC. Its translation: CASSVTGQGGYEQYF.

The chain carries TRBV10-2 and TRBJ2-7; 9 positions match TRBD2. Trimming at V came to 7 bases and at J to 7 bases, leaving 11 bases not matched to a gene. The CDR3 extends over 14 amino acids. CDR1 is WSHSY, CDR2 SAAADI, per germline. CDR3 nucleotides: TGCGCCAGCACAGTTAGCGGGAGTTCGGGGGAGCAGTACTTC. Translated, it gives CASTVSGSSGEQYF.

This rearrangement joins TRBV28 to TRBJ1-4; tentative D call: TRBD1 (5 bases). Between the trimmed V and J ends, which lost 6 bases and 4 bases, there was a span of 12 bases. The CDR3 is made up of 14 amino acids. The V gene's germline CDR1 is MDHEN and CDR2 SYDVKM. The CDR3 region has the DNA TGTGCCAGCAGGCCGGGGCGTTTTAATGAAAAACTGTTTTTT. Translation: CASRPGRFNEKLFF.

This chain uses TRBV11-1 with TRBJ2-7, with D maybe TRBD2 (6 bases). Per the germline V gene, CDR1 is SGHAT and CDR2 is FQDESV (reference sequence). V was pared by 5 bases and J by 4 bases, with 12 bases between. The CDR3 is made up of 13 amino acids. The CDR3 here is CASSGSGGYEQYF. CDR3 DNA sequence: TGTGCCAGCAGCGGGAGTGGAGGGTACGAGCAGTACTTC.

The J gene is TRBJ1-4, the V gene TRBV7-8; D gene ambiguous. The V gene lost 2 bases and the J gene lost 2 bases, with 9 bases spanning the gap. This CDR3 region has 15 residues. Germline V gene data show CDR1 as SGHVS and CDR2 as FQNEAQ. The DNA for the CDR3 is TGTGCCAGCAGCTTACGTGTCATTACTAATGAAAAACTGTTTTTT. Its protein is CASSLRVITNEKLFF.

The chain carries TRBV11-2 and TRBJ2-5; D call uncertain. Germline CDR1 and CDR2: SGHAT and FQNNGV. Trimming shortened V by 4 bases and J by 3 bases, and 15 bases separated the two germline ends. There are 15 residues in the CDR3. The CDR3 DNA reads TGTGCCAGCAGCTCCCTGACCCGGGCGAAAGAGACCCAGTACTTC. Amino acids: CASSSLTRAKETQYF.

This chain links TRBV5-6 with TRBJ1-5; D is undetermined. V shed 0 bases and J shed 10 bases, with 11 bases lying between them. CDR1 is SGHDT, CDR2 YYEEEE, per germline. The CDR3 sequence is 13 residues long. As DNA, the CDR3 is TGTGCCAGCAGCTTGGGACCCCCGAGTCCCCAGCATTTT. Protein sequence: CASSLGPPSPQHF.

This chain connects TRBV5-4 to TRBJ2-7, with D uncertain. V was cut by 3 bases and J by 3 bases, with 7 bases left in between. CDR1 is SGHNT, CDR2 YYREEE, per germline (reference sequence). The CDR3 is 12 residues long. CDR3 DNA: TGTGCCAGCAGCTCCTCGTTCTACGAGCAGTACTTC. Translating it yields CASSSSFYEQYF.